Below, 27 T cell receptor beta chains from the same sample are listed, as sequenced in a study of T-cell memory formation after mild COVID-19. Each CDR3 protein is one row after TCRdb ran MiXCR on the 5' RACE reads. The sample consists of hundreds of thousands of distinct CDR3 sequences, approximately 14% of them appearing once. Source material: PBMCs or a T cell subset sorted from them (not recorded which). These receptors were taken from a man in his late teens or twenties who had mild COVID-19 (a few samples of this study predate the infection). Cell type and time point are not known.

The V call is TRBV27, the J call TRBJ1-2; TRBD1 aligns across 8 bases. Trimming removed 2 bases from V and 7 bases from J; junction bases left unmatched: 12. Germline-derived CDR1 and CDR2 are MNHEY and SMNVEV (reference sequence). The CDR3 is made up of 16 amino acids. This CDR3 is CASSLAAGGRVAGYTF. CDR3 DNA sequence: TGTGCCAGCAGTTTAGCGGCAGGGGGCCGCGTTGCTGGCTACACCTTC.

The genes are TRBV7-2 and TRBJ2-5; 12 nucleotides agree with TRBD2. J lost 5 bases, V lost 5 bases, and 12 bases had no gene match. The CDR3 extends over 17 amino acids. Germline V CDR1 and CDR2: SGHTA, FQGNSA. DNA for the CDR3: TGTGCCAGCAGCAACGCCCCTAGCGGGGGGGCCCTGGAGACCCAGTACTTC. This encodes CASSNAPSGGALETQYF. Supplemented by reference TRBV7-2 and TRBJ2-5, the full variable domain reads GAGVSQSPSNKVTEKGKDVELRCDPISGHTALYWYRQSLGQGLEFLIYFQGNSAPDKSGLPSDRFSAERTGGSVSTLTIQRTQQEDSAVYLCASSNAPSGGALETQYFGPGTRLLVL.

The J gene is TRBJ1-1, the V gene TRBV24-1; D not resolved. Germline CDR1 is KGHDR and CDR2 is SFDVKD. V dropped 4 bases and J dropped 3 bases, with 2 bases sitting between them. CDR3 length: 11 residues. The CDR3 sequence: CATSDYTEAFF. DNA for the CDR3: TGTGCCACCAGTGACTACACTGAAGCTTTCTTT.

This chain uses TRBV10-1 with TRBJ2-2; a weak D match, TRBD1 (5 bases). The germline V and J ends were trimmed by 8 bases and 9 bases, with 13 bases remaining between them. The CDR3 loop spans 12 amino acids. The V gene's germline CDR1 is WNHNN and CDR2 SYGVQD (reference sequence). The DNA of the CDR3 is TGCGCCAGCTGGGGCTCGGCCTGGGAGCTGTTTTTT. Translated: CASWGSAWELFF.

There are a few counts of this clonotype. J is TRBJ2-7 and V is TRBV20-1, with 9 bases aligning to TRBD1. The J segment lost 6 bases and the V segment lost 2 bases, leaving 5 bases of the junction unmatched. The CDR3 is 13 amino acids. Germline assignment: CDR1 DFQATT and CDR2 SNEGSKA (reference sequence). The CDR3 spells CSARRQGDSEQYF. The CDR3 bases are TGCAGTGCTAGACGACAGGGGGACTCCGAGCAGTACTTC.

This clonotype was counted many times. This chain joins TRBV12-3 or TRBV12-4 and TRBJ1-5; D gene ambiguous. Trimming took off 3 bases at V and 4 bases at J, with 7 bases between the two ends. The CDR3 sequence is 13 residues long. In nucleotides, the CDR3 is TGTGCCAGCAGTTTTGGGTGGAATCAGCCCCAGCATTTT. It yields the protein CASSFGWNQPQHF.

The chain combines TRBV6-7 with TRBJ1-1; no definite D call. TRBV6-7 is designated an ORF whose function remains uncertain. Trimming took 11 bases from V and 4 from J, leaving 8 bases between them. This CDR3 region has 10 residues. In DNA, the CDR3 is TGTGCCTTAGGGAGCACTGAAGCTTTCTTT. Residues: CALGSTEAFF.

The CDR3 DNA is TGTGCCAGCAGCGCGTACAGGGGTCCCTACGAGCAGTACGTC. It yields the protein CASSAYRGPYEQYV. The chain uses TRBV21-1 and TRBJ2-7; TRBD1 reflects the table's D call only, with no check against the DNA. TRBV21-1 is reported as a pseudogene. The CDR3 consists of 14 residues.

This clonotype has more than one count but fewer than ten. The V gene is TRBV12-3 or TRBV12-4, the J gene TRBJ1-6, with D hard to call. The V end lost 5 bases, the J end lost 9 bases, and 14 bases lay between the germline ends. The CDR3 covers 14 residues. The CDR3: CASSPEGEVSPLHF. Written as DNA, the CDR3 is TGTGCCAGCAGTCCCGAGGGTGAGGTTTCACCCCTCCACTTT.

This clonotype appeared a few times. V gene TRBV6-2 or TRBV6-3 combines with J gene TRBJ2-5; the D gene is possibly TRBD1 (5 bases). Between the trimmed V and J ends, which lost 5 bases and 1 base, there was a span of 11 bases. Germline V CDR1 and CDR2: MNHEY, SVGEGT. This CDR3 region has 14 residues. The CDR3, as DNA: TGTGCCAGCAGTGAGTGGGGCAGCCAAGAGACCCAGTACTTC. Translated: CASSEWGSQETQYF.

This clonotype was seen ten or more times. V and J are TRBV20-1 and TRBJ2-7, with 7 bases matching TRBD1. The CDR3 contains 19 residues. Trimming cost V 4 bases and J 4 bases; bases outside gene matches: 25. Per the germline V gene, CDR1 is DFQATT and CDR2 is SNEGSKA (reference sequence). CDR3 DNA: TGCAGTGCTATAACGCGCCTGACAGGGAAACAGGGAAAGCGTTACGAGCAGTACGTC. The encoded protein is CSAITRLTGKQGKRYEQYV.

This sequence joins TRBV6-5 and TRBJ2-3, with 8 bases aligning to TRBD2. CDR1 and CDR2 (germline): MNHEY, SVGAGI. This CDR3 contains 15 residues. V trimming: 6 bases; J trimming: 2 bases; junction bases outside the gene matches: 7. The CDR3 loop is CASRRGAGATDTQYF. CDR3 DNA sequence: TGTGCCAGCAGACGGGGAGCGGGGGCCACAGATACGCAGTATTTT.

The chain links TRBV6-1 to TRBJ2-2; the D is unclear. Germline loops: CDR1 MNHNS, CDR2 SASEGT. V lost 4 bases and J 1 base, leaving 4 bases between the germline ends. The CDR3 is 13 residues long. The CDR3 DNA is TGTGCCAGCAGTGCGGAGAACACCGGGGAGCTGTTTTTT. It encodes CASSAENTGELFF.

The V and J genes are TRBV6-5 and TRBJ1-1; D perhaps matches TRBD1 (5 bases). The CDR3 has 14 residues. The germline V and J ends were trimmed by 3 bases and 3 bases, with 11 bases remaining between them. From germline, CDR1 is MNHEY and CDR2 SVGAGI. Written as DNA, the CDR3 is TGTGCCAGCAGTTATGGTCGGGGGGACACTGAAGCTTTCTTT. This translates into CASSYGRGDTEAFF.

The chain employs TRBV28 and TRBJ2-7; D may be TRBD1 or TRBD2 (5 bases each). The CDR3 has 15 amino acids. V was pared by 2 bases and J by 3 bases, with 14 bases between. Germline V gene sequence: CDR1 MDHEN, CDR2 SYDVKM. The CDR3 loop reads CASSLRGVPDYEQYV. Here the CDR3 DNA reads TGTGCCAGCAGTTTAAGAGGGGTACCGGACTACGAGCAGTACGTC.

On this clonotype itself: A much larger clone differs from this one at a single base, so this may be a read error. The V and J genes are TRBV12-3 or TRBV12-4 and TRBJ1-1; D remains ambiguous. The V end was cut by 2 bases, the J end by 4 bases, with 5 bases between. The CDR3 contains 12 residues. CDR3 residues: CASSLWVTEAFF. CDR3 DNA sequence: TGTGCCAGCAGTTTATGGGTCACTGAAGCTTTCTTT.

This clonotype was detected a few times. This chain joins TRBV20-1 and TRBJ1-5; 7 bases align to TRBD1. Germline assignment: CDR1 DFQATT and CDR2 SNEGSKA (reference sequence). The J segment lost 0 bases and the V segment lost 1 base, leaving 6 bases of the junction unmatched. The CDR3 loop spans 16 amino acids. The CDR3 DNA reads TGCAGTGCTAGAGTTGGTGGACAGGATAGCAATCAGCCCCAGCATTTT. This codes for CSARVGGQDSNQPQHF.

This clonotype occurred a few times. The V gene is TRBV6-6, the J gene TRBJ2-5; D perhaps matches TRBD2 (5 bases). With 7 bases removed from V and 5 bases from J, the gap between germline ends came to 14 bases. This CDR3 is 13 amino acids long. Looked up from germline, CDR1 is MNHNY and CDR2 is SVGAGI (reference sequence). The CDR3 nucleotides are TGTGCCAGCACCTCCGTAGAGCGGGAGACCCAGTACTTC. Its protein product is CASTSVERETQYF.

This clonotype has only a few counts. The rearrangement links TRBV10-2 to TRBJ2-3, with D possibly matching TRBD2 (6 bases). There are 15 residues in the CDR3. Germline V gene data show CDR1 as WSHSY and CDR2 as SAAADI. V lost 7 bases, J lost 6 bases, and 20 bases lay in between. The CDR3 DNA is TGCGCCAGCAACCCGGGACTCCGGTTTTCCGATACGCAGTATTTT. It is translated as CASNPGLRFSDTQYF.

This clonotype was seen a handful of times. The chain recombines TRBV4-1 with TRBJ1-5, with D tentatively TRBD1 (6 bases). V lost 1 base and J lost 5, with 9 bases in between. Germline CDR1 MGHRA, CDR2 YSYEKL. The CDR3 contains 14 residues. The DNA for the CDR3 is TGCGCCAGCAGCCAAGCCGGGGGGCATCAGCCCCAGCATTTT. Amino acid sequence: CASSQAGGHQPQHF.

V and J are TRBV28 and TRBJ2-3; 11 bases are a match to TRBD2. J gave up 4 bases and V 8 bases, and 5 bases lay outside the gene matches. The CDR3 covers 14 residues. Germline values: CDR1 MDHEN, CDR2 SYDVKM. The CDR3 loop is CASGSGGAADTQYF. CDR3 DNA sequence: TGTGCCAGCGGTAGCGGGGGGGCAGCAGATACGCAGTATTTT.

The chain carries TRBV20-1 and TRBJ2-5; TRBD2 matches at 8 bases. The J segment lost 5 bases and the V segment lost 0 bases, leaving 8 bases of the junction unmatched. The V gene's germline CDR1 is DFQATT and CDR2 SNEGSKA (reference sequence). This CDR3 has 15 amino acids. CDR3 protein: CSARDPAGAWETQYF. The CDR3 DNA reads TGCAGTGCTAGAGATCCAGCGGGGGCTTGGGAGACCCAGTACTTC.

This clonotype showed up many times. The gene calls are TRBV18 and TRBJ2-1; D call uncertain. V dropped 3 bases and J dropped 7 bases, with 10 bases sitting between them. This CDR3 spans 13 amino acids. Germline CDR1 KGHSH, CDR2 LQKENI. Here the CDR3 DNA reads TGTGCCAGCTCACCCGGCCCGCTGAATGAGCAGTTCTTC. This codes for CASSPGPLNEQFF.

The CDR3 spells CASRPSGSNQPQHF. CDR3 in DNA: TGTGCCAGCAGGCCGTCGGGTAGCAATCAGCCCCAGCATTTT. The rearrangement uses TRBV6-5 and TRBJ1-5, with no clear D. The CDR3 loop spans 14 amino acids. Trimming removed 6 bases at V and 0 bases at J, with 9 bases between. Germline V gives CDR1 MNHEY, CDR2 SVGAGI.

The J gene is TRBJ1-5, the V gene TRBV28, with 7 bases lining up with TRBD1. V was clipped by 3 bases and J by 2 bases; unmatched bases: 7. Germline loops: CDR1 MDHEN, CDR2 SYDVKM. This CDR3 is 16 amino acids long. CDR3 loop: CASSLVDRDRNQPQHF. In DNA form, the CDR3 reads TGTGCCAGCAGTTTGGTCGACAGGGATCGCAATCAGCCCCAGCATTTT.

The CDR3 reads CASASLMKNIQYF. Written as DNA, the CDR3 is TGTGCCAGCGCCTCCCTTATGAAAAACATTCAGTACTTC. This rearrangement joins TRBV27 to TRBJ2-4; no clear D gene. The CDR3 is 13 amino acids. With 8 bases removed from V and 4 bases from J, the gap between germline ends came to 12 bases. Per germline, CDR1 MNHEY and CDR2 SMNVEV (reference sequence).

The chain joins TRBV7-9 to TRBJ1-5, with 9 bases aligning to TRBD1. The CDR3 totals 14 residues. With V trimmed by 5 bases and J by 6 bases, 5 bases remained unmatched. The V gene's germline CDR1 is SEHNR and CDR2 FQNEAQ (reference sequence). The CDR3: CASSPGQGFQPQHF. The CDR3 bases are TGTGCCAGCAGCCCGGGACAGGGTTTTCAGCCCCAGCATTTT.